This T cell receptor (beta chain) was captured in a study of Graves' ophthalmopathy and Graves' hyperthyroidism. Notes on the study in general: At 70.59% sensitivity and 72.22% specificity, the model predicted progression of the ophthalmopathy. Cross-validated, the 13-signature model showed 87.88%/81.08% sensitivity/specificity, and 80%/75% in the test set.

RNA transcripts yielded amplified TCR beta CDR3 regions. HTBI primers primed a first-round RT-PCR, and a second-round multiplex PCR followed. One entry per CDR3 protein results from TCRdb running MiXCR on the multiplex PCR reads. Seen here are 230,000 or so distinct CDR3 sequences, 45% to 55% observed once, and the top ten hold around half. Points on this clonotype: Its antigen is still unknown. At one boundary the junction diverges from the germline segment, which might be a read error.

Clinical symptoms, serum thyroxine, TRAb, thyroid ultrasound and orbital computed tomography determined diagnosis. About 10 ml of fresh blood yielded the PBMCs by density gradient. CDR1 and CDR2 from the germline V gene are ENHRY and SYGVKD. CDR3 length equals 15 residues. Sample: peripheral blood. The chain employs TRBV10-3 and TRBJ1-1, with a possible D match to TRBD1 (6 bases). This clonotype was obtained from an adult man with Graves' ophthalmopathy. The CDR3 sequence: CASSYSDGGDTEAFF. The CDR3 DNA reads TGTGCCAGCAGTTACTCTGACGGGGGGGACACCGAAGCTTTCTTT.